The clone carrying this T cell receptor beta chain occurred a few times. This sample is drawn from a study of prognosis after radiotherapy for stage I lung cancer. Study-wide context: Oligometastatic NSCLC after surgical resection of the primary tumor was present in a handful of patients, while newly diagnosed primary stage I lung tumors were present in around 14.

Starting from genomic DNA, TCR beta CDR3 was amplified through two-round multiplex PCR. Each TRBV and TRBJ gene had its own primer in the first PCR round. TCRdb itself ran the multiplex PCR reads through MiXCR, one entry per CDR3 protein. The sample contains 25,000 to 30,000 distinct CDR3 sequences, 30% to 40% of which appear only once. Each of the patients had no lymph node involvement on CT and PET/CT and no prior chemotherapy, radiotherapy or other malignancies. The germline V gene has CDR1 SGHTA and CDR2 FQGNSA. The V end was cut by 4 bases, the J end by 0 bases, with 15 bases between. The CDR3 is 17 amino acids.

The sequencing here drew on PBMCs, taken before or after stereotactic body radiation therapy (not recorded which). The clonotype was recovered from a donor aged 50 or older with non-small cell lung cancer. The rearrangement links TRBV7-2 to TRBJ1-4, with D unclear. The CDR3 is CASSWEAAKATNEKLFF. CDR3 nucleotide sequence: TGTGCCAGCAGCTGGGAGGCAGCGAAAGCAACTAATGAAAAACTGTTTTTT. Full variable domain (rest looked up from reference TRBV7-2 and TRBJ1-4): GAGVSQSPSNKVTEKGKDVELRCDPISGHTALYWYRQSLGQGLEFLIYFQGNSAPDKSGLPSDRFSAERTGGSVSTLTIQRTQQEDSAVYLCASSWEAAKATNEKLFFGSGTQLSVL.